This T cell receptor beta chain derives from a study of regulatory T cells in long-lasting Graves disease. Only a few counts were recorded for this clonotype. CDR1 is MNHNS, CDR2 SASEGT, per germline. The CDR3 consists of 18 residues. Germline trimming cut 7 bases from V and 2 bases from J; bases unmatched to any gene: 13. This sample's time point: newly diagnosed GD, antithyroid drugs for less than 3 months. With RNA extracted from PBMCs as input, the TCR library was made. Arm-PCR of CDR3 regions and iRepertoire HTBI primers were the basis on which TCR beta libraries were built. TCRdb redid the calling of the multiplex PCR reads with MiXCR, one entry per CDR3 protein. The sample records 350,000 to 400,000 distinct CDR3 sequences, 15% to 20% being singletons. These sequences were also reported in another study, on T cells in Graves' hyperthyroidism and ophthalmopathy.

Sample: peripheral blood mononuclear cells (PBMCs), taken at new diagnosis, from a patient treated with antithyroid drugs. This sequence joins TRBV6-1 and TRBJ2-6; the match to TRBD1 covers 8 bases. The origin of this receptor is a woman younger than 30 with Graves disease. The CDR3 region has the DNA TGTGCCAGCACCAGAGTACAGGGGGTGGTAGCTGGGGCCAACGTCCTGACTTTC. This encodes CASTRVQGVVAGANVLTF.